The clone carrying this T cell receptor beta chain was counted ten times or more. CDR1 and CDR2 (germline): SEHNR, FQNEAQ (reference sequence). V shed 5 bases and J 4 bases; nucleotides not matched to a gene: 7. CDR3 length: 15 amino acids. The sample originates from a study of metastatic and nonmetastatic thyroid tumors. No patient received treatment before thyroid surgery. Via MiXCR, TCRdb re-called the PCR reads. The table lists roughly 40,000 clones, about a sixth of them singletons. The sample consisted of tumor tissue. The receptor was isolated from a female donor with papillary thyroid cancer or a benign thyroid nodule (not recorded which). Some clones in this sample may be carry-over from other donors' samples. This sequence joins TRBV7-9 and TRBJ1-2; 10 nucleotides align to TRBD1. In DNA form, the CDR3 reads TGTGCCAGCAGCCCGACAGGGGGCGCCGGCTATGGCTACACCTTC. Translating it yields CASSPTGGAGYGYTF. Full variable domain (outside the CDR3, taken from reference TRBV7-9 and TRBJ1-2): DTGVSQNPRHKITKRGQNVTFRCDPISEHNRLYWYRQTLGQGPEFLTYFQNEAQLEKSRLLSDRFSAERPKGSFSTLEIQRTEQGDSAMYLCASSPTGGAGYGYTFGSGTRLTVV.